Following are 8 T cell receptor beta chains from one sample sequenced in a study of post-analysis software for immune sequencing data. Notes on the study in general: TRBV5-6, TRBV5-1 and TRBV20-1 belonged to a set of a few TRBV segments that were more frequent in patients than controls.

cDNA libraries of TCR beta carried unique molecular identifiers. MiXCR, applied by TCRdb to the PCR reads, yields one record per CDR3 protein. Here the sample spans fewer than 850,000 distinct CDR3 sequences, roughly 27% being singletons. These receptors lack a known antigen. Sequences were obtained from blood. The receptors derive from a girl aged 10-17 years with multiple sclerosis.

The chain recombines TRBV18 with TRBJ1-1; 7 nucleotides agree with TRBD1. Germline-derived CDR1 and CDR2 are KGHSH and LQKENI. The CDR3 extends over 15 amino acids. Germline trimming cut 2 bases from V and 3 bases from J; bases unmatched to any gene: 6. CDR3 coding DNA: TGTGCCAGCTCACCAATAGGGACAGCCTACACTGAAGCTTTCTTT. Translated, it gives CASSPIGTAYTEAFF. Complete variable domain (other parts from reference TRBV18 and TRBJ1-1): NAGVMQNPRHLVRRRGQEARLRCSPMKGHSHVYWYRQLPEEGLKFMVYLQKENIIDESGMPKERFSAEFPKEGPSILRIQQVVRGDSAAYFCASSPIGTAYTEAFFGQGTRLTVV.

This chain uses TRBV13 with TRBJ1-2; D ambiguous. V shed 5 bases and J shed 6 bases, with 10 bases lying between them. From germline, CDR1 is PRHDT and CDR2 FYEKMQ (reference sequence). The CDR3 sequence is 12 residues long. CDR3 protein: CASSPRRHGYTF. The CDR3 DNA follows: TGTGCCAGCAGCCCCCGACGACATGGCTACACCTTC.

This chain links TRBV6-5 with TRBJ1-6; D uncertain. The germline V and J ends were trimmed by 4 bases and 6 bases, with 13 bases remaining between them. The CDR3 is made up of 15 amino acids. The germline gives CDR1 MNHEY, CDR2 SVGAGI. CDR3 sequence: CASSFVSALNSPLHF. CDR3 DNA: TGTGCCAGCAGTTTTGTGTCAGCGCTTAATTCACCCCTCCACTTT.

This clonotype was counted between two and nine times. The V gene is TRBV6-5, the J gene TRBJ1-5; 9 positions agree with TRBD1. CDR1 is MNHEY and CDR2 is SVGAGI in the germline V gene. Trimming at V came to 6 bases and at J to 6 bases, leaving 6 bases not matched to a gene. The CDR3 loop spans 14 amino acids. In DNA, the CDR3 is TGTGCCAGCAGAGGACAGGGGTCAAGTCAGCCCCAGCATTTT. This translates into CASRGQGSSQPQHF.

This clonotype was seen a few times. The chain recombines TRBV20-1 with TRBJ2-5; perhaps TRBD1 as D (6 bases). Between the trimmed V and J ends, which lost 5 bases and 7 bases, there was a span of 14 bases. The CDR3 length is 12 residues. CDR1 is DFQATT, CDR2 SNEGSKA, per germline (reference sequence). DNA of the CDR3: TGCAGTGCTCCCGGGACATCGGGGACCCAGTACTTC. It translates to CSAPGTSGTQYF.

This clonotype has only a few counts. The J gene is TRBJ2-7, the V gene TRBV4-3; D possibly corresponds to TRBD2 (7 bases). Per the germline V gene, CDR1 is LGHNA and CDR2 is YSLEER. V dropped 1 base and J dropped 6 bases, with 22 bases sitting between them. The CDR3 is made up of 17 amino acids. The CDR3 DNA follows: TGCGCCAGCAGCCAAGGGACGGCGGGGGACAAGATTAGCGAGCAGTACTTC. Protein: CASSQGTAGDKISEQYF.

The J gene is TRBJ2-1, the V gene TRBV4-3; the D gene is possibly TRBD2 (6 bases). The V end was cut by 1 base, the J end by 8 bases, with 15 bases between. CDR1 LGHNA and CDR2 YSLEER come from the germline V gene. This CDR3 is 15 amino acids long. For the CDR3, the DNA is TGCGCCAGCAGCCAAGGGGGGGAAACCTGGGATGAGCAGTTCTTC. Translation: CASSQGGETWDEQFF.

The chain joins TRBV7-2 to TRBJ1-5; D remains unclear. Deletions cut 2 bases from V and 6 bases from J, with 8 bases between. CDR1 and CDR2 from the germline V gene are SGHTA and FQGNSA. This CDR3 contains 13 residues. CDR3 sequence (DNA): TGTGCCAGCAGCTTATCGGTCACTCAGCCCCAGCATTTT. Its translation is CASSLSVTQPQHF.